These 20 T cell receptor beta chains came from one sample sequenced in a study of identical twins. MiXCR, applied by TCRdb to the 5' RACE reads, yields one record per CDR3 protein. The table lists a few hundred thousand distinct CDR3 sequences, roughly 9.9% of them singletons. A further study also used this sample, focusing on yellow fever vaccine responses in identical twins.

The sequencing sample was made of PBMCs. The receptors here all came from a woman between 18 and 29 years old in good health.

This clonotype has at least ten counts. The gene calls are TRBV6-1 and TRBJ1-3, with a weak D call TRBD1 (5 bases). The CDR3 is 14 amino acids. The V end was cut by 7 bases, the J end by 1 base, with 11 bases between. Germline lookup yields CDR1 MNHNS and CDR2 SASEGT. The CDR3 sequence is CASTQGLSGNTIYF. DNA of the CDR3: TGTGCCAGCACCCAGGGTTTGTCTGGAAACACCATATATTTT.

This clonotype was counted many times. This chain uses TRBV24-1 with TRBJ2-1; 7 bases align to TRBD1. The CDR3 totals 15 residues. Germline trimming cut 3 bases from V and 10 bases from J; bases unmatched to any gene: 11. Per the germline V gene, CDR1 is KGHDR and CDR2 is SFDVKD. CDR3 DNA: TGTGCCACCAGTGATGCCGGGACAGCGATGAGGGAGCAGTTCTTC. It translates to CATSDAGTAMREQFF.

This clonotype was observed a handful of times. This sequence joins TRBV7-8 and TRBJ2-3; TRBD1 might be the D (6 bases). V was clipped by 1 base and J by 5 bases, with 16 bases between them. The germline V gene encodes CDR1 SGHVS and CDR2 FQNEAQ. The CDR3 runs to 16 residues. CDR3 sequence: CASSLVSAGVGDTQYF. The DNA of the CDR3 is TGTGCCAGCAGCTTAGTATCGGCAGGGGTCGGAGATACGCAGTATTTT.

This clonotype was seen repeatedly, ten times or more. The chain links TRBV3-1 to TRBJ2-7, with 8 bases matching TRBD1. The V gene end was trimmed by 3 bases and the J gene end by 2 bases; junction bases not matched to a gene: 6. The CDR3 spans 15 residues. CDR1 is LGHDT, CDR2 YNNKEL, per germline (reference sequence). CDR3 bases: TGTGCCAGCAGCCACCGGACAGGGAGGACCTACGAGCAGTACTTC. Translation: CASSHRTGRTYEQYF.

At least ten counts were recorded for this clonotype. The chain employs TRBV5-1 and TRBJ1-5; TRBD1 matches 10 bases. The junction had 3 bases not matched to a gene; V was cut back by 3 bases and J by 3 bases. Looked up from germline, CDR1 is SGHRS and CDR2 is YFSETQ. The CDR3 is 15 residues long. The CDR3 protein is CASSSGTGVNQPQHF. The CDR3, as DNA: TGCGCCAGCAGCTCCGGGACAGGGGTCAATCAGCCCCAGCATTTT.

This clonotype has just a few counts. The gene calls are TRBV15 and TRBJ2-7; the D is unclear. Germline V CDR1 and CDR2: LNHNV, YYDKDF (reference sequence). The germline V and J ends were trimmed by 3 bases and 6 bases, with 12 bases remaining between them. The CDR3 length is 13 residues. CDR3 nucleotide sequence: TGTGCCACCAGCAGTTATCGGAACGGCGAGCAGTACTTC. Translating it yields CATSSYRNGEQYF.

This clonotype was seen ten or more times. This rearrangement joins TRBV6-5 to TRBJ2-3; 8 nucleotides agree with TRBD1. J gave up 4 bases and V 0 bases, and 6 bases lay outside the gene matches. The length of the CDR3 is 16 residues. Germline loops: CDR1 MNHEY, CDR2 SVGAGI. The chain's CDR3 is CASSYSIQGAADTQYF. CDR3 bases: TGTGCCAGCAGTTACTCAATTCAGGGGGCCGCAGATACGCAGTATTTT.

This clonotype was counted a single time. This chain uses TRBV4-3 with TRBJ2-1; 7 bases match TRBD2. V gave up 0 bases and J gave up 4 bases; unmatched junction bases: 6. The CDR3 sequence is 16 residues long. Germline V gene lookup returns CDR1 LGHNA and CDR2 YSLEER. The CDR3 sequence is CASSQDRASGYNEQFF. DNA of the CDR3: TGCGCCAGCAGCCAAGATCGAGCTAGCGGATACAATGAGCAGTTCTTC.

DNA of the CDR3: TGTGCCAGCAGGTCGGGGGGGGCGACGGCAGAGACCCAGTACTTC. Residues: CASRSGGATAETQYF. This rearrangement joins TRBV12-3 or TRBV12-4 to TRBJ2-5; 8 bases match TRBD2. Trimming at V came to 6 bases and at J to 4 bases, leaving 10 bases not matched to a gene. The CDR3 is 15 amino acids.

The chain combines TRBV20-1 with TRBJ2-7, with unresolved D. Between the trimmed V and J ends, which lost 5 bases and 2 bases, there was a span of 19 bases. This CDR3 contains 15 residues. Germline CDR1 reads DFQATT; CDR2 reads SNEGSKA (reference sequence). The CDR3 DNA reads as TGCAGTGCTCCCAATCTCCGGGCCCTAACCTACGAGCAGTACTTC. Amino acid sequence: CSAPNLRALTYEQYF.

This clonotype has just a few counts. V usage is TRBV20-1 and J usage is TRBJ1-6; D remains unclear. The CDR3 consists of 13 residues. Trimming removed 0 bases at V and 6 bases at J, with 6 bases between. Germline CDR1 reads DFQATT; CDR2 reads SNEGSKA (reference sequence). This chain's CDR3 is CSARDRSNSPLHF. DNA for the CDR3: TGCAGTGCTAGAGATAGGAGTAATTCACCCCTCCACTTT.

In its sample, this clonotype was seen many times. The chain couples TRBV27 to TRBJ1-1, with D maybe TRBD1 (6 bases). Trimming shortened V by 2 bases and J by 5 bases, and 18 bases separated the two germline ends. Germline V lookup: CDR1 MNHEY, CDR2 SMNVEV (reference sequence). CDR3 length equals 16 residues. The CDR3 DNA is TGTGCCAGCAGTTTAAGCCCGGCAGGGGTGGCAACTGAAGCTTTCTTT. Translation: CASSLSPAGVATEAFF.

This clonotype has a handful of counts. The chain couples TRBV3-1 to TRBJ2-1; 7 bases match TRBD2. This CDR3 spans 12 amino acids. From germline, CDR1 is LGHDT and CDR2 YNNKEL (reference sequence). After removal of 4 bases from V and 13 bases from J, the junction contained 7 bases not matched to a gene. The CDR3 region has the DNA TGTGCCAGCAGCCTTTCTAGCGGTCCCCAGTTCTTC. Its translation is CASSLSSGPQFF.

This clonotype was recorded a few times. The chain carries TRBV12-3 or TRBV12-4 and TRBJ2-7, with TRBD2 matching 16 bases. The length of the CDR3 is 17 residues. Losses at the gene ends were 3 bases for V and 5 bases for J; bases not matched to a gene: 7. The CDR3 sequence is CASSFSGTSGRVNEQYF. DNA of the CDR3: TGTGCCAGCAGTTTTAGTGGGACTAGCGGGAGGGTAAACGAGCAGTACTTC.

Written as DNA, the CDR3 is TGTGCCAGCAGTGGACCTAACGGGGCCAATCAGCCCCAGCATTTT. This encodes CASSGPNGANQPQHF. The chain combines TRBV2 with TRBJ1-5; possibly TRBD1 for D (5 bases). The V end was cut by 4 bases, the J end by 3 bases, with 13 bases between. Germline V gene data show CDR1 as SNHLY and CDR2 as FYNNEI. The CDR3 is made up of 15 amino acids.

The chain joins TRBV11-1 to TRBJ2-3, with 7 bases fitting TRBD1. With 5 bases clipped from V and 4 bases from J, the junction kept 12 bases outside the gene matches. This CDR3 region has 16 residues. Germline V lookup: CDR1 SGHAT, CDR2 FQDESV (reference sequence). This CDR3 reads CASSPNWDRRSDTQYF. In DNA, the CDR3 is TGTGCCAGCAGCCCGAACTGGGACAGAAGGTCAGATACGCAGTATTTT.

At least ten counts were recorded for this clonotype. The gene calls are TRBV9 and TRBJ2-3, with 11 bases lining up with TRBD2. The junction had 13 bases not matched to a gene; V was cut back by 0 bases and J by 4 bases. CDR3 length equals 19 residues. Germline V gene data show CDR1 as SGDLS and CDR2 as YYNGEE. The CDR3 spells CASSVEASGGPILADTQYF. The CDR3, as DNA: TGTGCCAGCAGCGTAGAGGCTAGCGGGGGGCCCATCCTCGCAGATACGCAGTATTTT. Supplemented by reference TRBV9 and TRBJ2-3, the full variable domain reads DSGVTQTPKHLITATGQRVTLRCSPRSGDLSVYWYQQSLDQGLQFLIQYYNGEERAKGNILERFSAQQFPDLHSELNLSSLELGDSALYFCASSVEASGGPILADTQYFGPGTRLTVL.

This chain uses TRBV4-3 with TRBJ2-3; D is ambiguous. CDR3 size: 16 residues. Per the germline V gene, CDR1 is LGHNA and CDR2 is YSLEER. V was cut by 0 bases and J by 1 base, with 11 bases left in between. The CDR3 sequence: CASSQEASLGTDTQYF. The DNA of the CDR3 is TGCGCCAGCAGCCAAGAGGCCAGCCTTGGCACAGATACGCAGTATTTT.

This clonotype has at least ten counts. The genes are TRBV12-3 or TRBV12-4 and TRBJ2-3; D not certain. The CDR3 extends over 15 amino acids. The V and J ends lost 6 bases and 0 bases respectively, with 13 bases between them. CDR3 loop: CASRIDGISTDTQYF. In DNA, the CDR3 is TGTGCCAGCAGGATCGACGGAATTAGCACAGATACGCAGTATTTT.

The genes are TRBV11-2 and TRBJ2-7, with D possibly TRBD2 on 6 matching bases. The CDR3 consists of 13 residues. The V gene's germline CDR1 is SGHAT and CDR2 FQNNGV. V lost 6 bases to trimming and J lost 3 bases, with 12 bases between them. The CDR3, as DNA: TGTGCCAGCAGACCTTCGGAGGGCTACGAGCAGTACTTC. Translated, it gives CASRPSEGYEQYF.